This T cell receptor beta chain was obtained from a study of CD8 T cells in ankylosing spondylitis. V dropped 1 base and J dropped 4 bases, with 10 bases sitting between them. CDR1 is SGHAT, CDR2 FQNNGV, per germline. The CDR3 is 14 amino acids. TCRdb re-called the 5' RACE reads through MiXCR, storing one row per CDR3 protein. This sample has more than 200,000 distinct CDR3 sequences; 24% occur once, and the top ten carry around 0.64%. This clonotype was found many times. Source material: blood, either unsorted or a sorted T cell fraction (not recorded which). This chain joins TRBV11-2 and TRBJ1-2, with a weak D call TRBD1 (6 bases). The clonotype was recovered from a male donor with ankylosing spondylitis or in good health (not recorded which). For the CDR3, the DNA is TGTGCCAGCAGCTTAGGTCGGGACATCTATGGCTACACCTTC. Amino acid sequence: CASSLGRDIYGYTF.